One sample yielded the 17 T cell receptor beta chains listed below, sequenced in a study of T cells in Graves' hyperthyroidism and ophthalmopathy (dated by TCRdb to between 2019 and 2020). Library method: multiplex PCR. The instrument given in TCRdb is Illumina HiSeq 2000. The TCR beta CDR3 regions were amplified from RNA transcripts. The TCR CDR3 was subjected to a first round of RT-PCR using the HTBI primer set and the Qiagen OneStep RT-PCR kit. TCRdb ran its own pipeline on the public reads, namely fastp trimming at Q25 and MiXCR clone calling, and kept in-frame beta chains. Every distinct CDR3 protein forms one entry, paired with its most common genes and DNA. Counted in this sample were more than 500,000 distinct CDR3 sequences; 16% of them appeared once. The leading ten clones occupy 3.8% of the sample. Sequencing was carried out using blood. Source of these receptors: a woman in her 30s with Graves' hyperthyroidism.

CDR3 nucleotide sequence: TGTGCCAGCAGGTTACTAGCGGCGAGCTCCTACGAGCAGTACTTC. This translates into CASRLLAASSYEQYF. The rearrangement links TRBV27 to TRBJ2-7, with 8 bases aligning to TRBD2. Germline CDR1 MNHEY, CDR2 SMNVEV (reference sequence). The length of the CDR3 is 15 residues. V shed 6 bases and J 0 bases; nucleotides not matched to a gene: 7.

This clonotype was seen many times. This chain uses TRBV11-2 with TRBJ1-4, with D perhaps TRBD1 (5 bases). CDR3 length: 16 amino acids. Deletions cut 3 bases from V and 7 bases from J, with 18 bases between. From germline, CDR1 is SGHAT and CDR2 FQNNGV. In DNA, the CDR3 is TGTGCCAGCAGCTTGGGACGGCTAGGAGGGGTTGAAAAACTGTTTTTT. It translates to CASSLGRLGGVEKLFF.

This clonotype appeared many times. CDR3 nucleotides: TGTGCCAGCAGTGTCCGGGACAGGGTAGATGGCTACACCTTC. Protein: CASSVRDRVDGYTF. This chain uses TRBV6-1 with TRBJ1-2; 9 bases align to TRBD1. In germline, CDR1 is MNHNS, CDR2 SASEGT. The CDR3 runs 14 residues. V trimming: 4 bases; J trimming: 6 bases; junction bases outside the gene matches: 6.

The CDR3 sequence: CASRDRALTDTQYF. The CDR3, as DNA: TGTGCCAGCCGGGACAGGGCGCTGACAGATACGCAGTATTTT. J is TRBJ2-3 and V is TRBV7-2, with 9 nucleotides matching TRBD1. Losses at the gene ends were 8 bases for V and 3 bases for J; bases not matched to a gene: 6. Germline-derived CDR1 and CDR2 are SGHTA and FQGNSA. The CDR3 is 14 residues long. The full variable domain, completed using reference TRBV7-2 and TRBJ2-3, is GAGVSQSPSNKVTEKGKDVELRCDPISGHTALYWYRQSLGQGLEFLIYFQGNSAPDKSGLPSDRFSAERTGGSVSTLTIQRTQQEDSAVYLCASRDRALTDTQYFGPGTRLTVL.

This chain uses TRBV20-1 with TRBJ1-6; weak D call: TRBD1 (6 bases). V lost 1 base and J lost 9, with 13 bases in between. Per germline, CDR1 DFQATT and CDR2 SNEGSKA (reference sequence). The CDR3 is 14 amino acids. The CDR3 spells CSARGAGAGSPLHF. In DNA form, the CDR3 reads TGCAGTGCTAGAGGCGCGGGGGCCGGTTCACCCCTCCACTTT.

In this sample, this clonotype turned up a few times. The chain uses TRBV18 and TRBJ1-1; TRBD1 is a possible D gene (5 bases). This CDR3 is built from 15 residues. The V end was cut by 6 bases, the J end by 4 bases, with 18 bases between. Germline loops: CDR1 KGHSH, CDR2 LQKENI. CDR3 sequence: CASSFEEGPGTEAFF. Here the CDR3 DNA reads TGTGCCAGCTCCTTCGAGGAGGGGCCGGGCACTGAAGCTTTCTTT.

The sample holds a few counts of this clonotype. The chain employs TRBV24-1 and TRBJ2-1, with 10 bases identical to TRBD1. The J segment lost 6 bases and the V segment lost 7 bases, leaving 8 bases of the junction unmatched. CDR3 length: 15 amino acids. CDR1 is KGHDR, CDR2 SFDVKD, per germline. The CDR3 DNA follows: TGTGCCACCAGCAAAGGGACAGGGGATCGCAATGAGCAGTTCTTC. Its protein product is CATSKGTGDRNEQFF.

CDR3 sequence (DNA): TGTGCCAGCAGGACTAGCGCGAACAATGAGCAGTTCTTC. This sequence encodes CASRTSANNEQFF. This chain uses TRBV5-4 with TRBJ2-1; TRBD2 matches at 8 bases. In germline, CDR1 is SGHNT, CDR2 YYREEE (reference sequence). V gave up 5 bases and J gave up 5 bases; unmatched junction bases: 3. The CDR3 covers 13 residues. The variable domain in full, completed from reference TRBV5-4 and TRBJ2-1, reads ETGVTQSPTHLIKTRGQQVTLRCSSQSGHNTVSWYQQALGQGPQFIFQYYREEENGRGNFPPRFSGLQFPNYSSELNVNALELDDSALYLCASRTSANNEQFFGPGTRLTVL.

This clonotype was counted between two and nine times. The chain employs TRBV12-3 or TRBV12-4 and TRBJ2-1, with 7 positions matching TRBD2. V gave up 3 bases and J gave up 1 base; unmatched junction bases: 15. This CDR3 spans 19 amino acids. The CDR3 nucleotides are TGTGCCAGCAGTTTGAGGCGGGAGTCTCTTGTTAGTTCCTACAATGAGCAGTTCTTC. The encoded protein is CASSLRRESLVSSYNEQFF.

This clonotype has at least ten counts. This chain connects TRBV3-1 to TRBJ1-6; 10 bases match TRBD1. The CDR3 contains 16 residues. Germline CDR1 reads LGHDT; CDR2 reads YNNKEL (reference sequence). The trim removed 1 base at V and 7 bases at J, leaving 4 bases unmatched. CDR3 loop: CASSQGQGATNSPLHF. For the CDR3, the DNA is TGTGCCAGCAGCCAAGGACAGGGGGCGACCAATTCACCCCTCCACTTT.

This clonotype was seen ten or more times. The chain combines TRBV18 with TRBJ2-3; tentatively, D is TRBD1 (5 bases). Germline V gene data show CDR1 as KGHSH and CDR2 as LQKENI. Trimming took 3 bases from V and 6 from J, leaving 16 bases between them. The CDR3 spans 15 residues. The CDR3 region is CASSPAGSLRDTQYF. Here the CDR3 DNA reads TGTGCCAGCTCACCGGCAGGGTCCCTCCGGGATACGCAGTATTTT.

Only a few counts were recorded for this clonotype. The chain's CDR3 is CASRPPPGRQPSVTGYTF. The CDR3, as DNA: TGTGCCAGCAGGCCCCCTCCCGGGAGGCAGCCTTCAGTGACGGGCTACACCTTC. The chain couples TRBV6-1 to TRBJ1-2; D not resolved. V lost 6 bases to trimming and J lost 8 bases, with 31 bases between them. CDR3 length equals 18 residues. The germline gives CDR1 MNHNS, CDR2 SASEGT.

In its sample, this clonotype was seen many times. The chain has TRBV20-1 and TRBJ2-1; D is uncertain. The germline gives CDR1 DFQATT, CDR2 SNEGSKA (reference sequence). The length of the CDR3 is 13 residues. Trimming took 5 bases from V and 0 from J, leaving 8 bases between them. In nucleotides, the CDR3 is TGCAGTGCTCTCCCTCCCTCCTACAATGAGCAGTTCTTC. The encoded protein is CSALPPSYNEQFF.

With regard to this clonotype: The germline gene is not matched at one end of the junction; a read error may be the cause. The J gene is TRBJ1-3, the V gene TRBV3-1; TRBD1 aligns across 8 bases. CDR3 size: 19 residues. Germline V gene sequence: CDR1 LGHDT, CDR2 YNNKEL (reference sequence). CDR3 in DNA: TGTGCCAGCGGCCAAGAGGGAAATGGACAGGGAAGGACTGGAAACACCATATATTTT. Translation gives CASGQEGNGQGRTGNTIYF. The whole variable domain, remainder taken from reference TRBV3-1 and TRBJ1-3, is DTAVSQTPKYLVTQMGNDKSIKCEQNLGHDTMYWYKQDSKKFLKIMFSYNNKELIINETVPNRFSPKSPDKAHLNLHINSLELGDSAVYFCASGQEGNGQGRTGNTIYFGEGSWLTVV.

The sample holds many counts of this clonotype. The chain is built from TRBV11-3 and TRBJ2-1; no firm D call. V was pared by 5 bases and J by 5 bases, with 7 bases between. The CDR3 is made up of 12 amino acids. In germline, CDR1 is SGHNT, CDR2 YENEEA. The CDR3 here is CASSPWDNEQFF. CDR3 DNA: TGTGCCAGCAGCCCCTGGGACAATGAGCAGTTCTTC.

This chain connects TRBV5-1 to TRBJ1-5; 8 bases map to TRBD1. J was trimmed by 2 bases and V by 6 bases; bases with no gene match: 10. This CDR3 has 16 amino acids. Germline CDR1 reads SGHRS; CDR2 reads YFSETQ. The CDR3 DNA reads as TGCGCCAGCATCCTGGACAGGGTTGGTGGCAATCAGCCCCAGCATTTT. Encoded protein: CASILDRVGGNQPQHF.

V is TRBV28 and J is TRBJ1-5, with a possible D match to TRBD1 (5 bases). Germline CDR1 is MDHEN and CDR2 is SYDVKM. The CDR3 length is 14 residues. The ends were cut back, 3 bases at V and 6 bases at J, with 12 bases in the middle. The chain's CDR3 is CASSLGVRGQPQHF. As DNA, the CDR3 is TGTGCCAGCAGTTTGGGGGTACGCGGTCAGCCCCAGCATTTT.